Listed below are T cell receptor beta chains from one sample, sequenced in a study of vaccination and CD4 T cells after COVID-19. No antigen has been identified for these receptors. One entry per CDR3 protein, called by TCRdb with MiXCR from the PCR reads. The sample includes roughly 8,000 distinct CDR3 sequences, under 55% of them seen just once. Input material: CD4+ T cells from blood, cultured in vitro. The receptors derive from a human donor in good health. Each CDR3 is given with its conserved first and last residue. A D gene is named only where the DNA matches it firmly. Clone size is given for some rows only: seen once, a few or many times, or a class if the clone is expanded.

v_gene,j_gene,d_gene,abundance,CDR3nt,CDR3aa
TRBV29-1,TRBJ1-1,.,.,TGCAGCGTTGAAGGCATCGGCTATGGGGTCGCTGAAGCTTTCTTT,CSVEGIGYGVAEAFF
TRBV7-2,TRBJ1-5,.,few,TGTGCCAGCAGCTTAGACACGAATCAGCCCCAGCATTTT,CASSLDTNQPQHF
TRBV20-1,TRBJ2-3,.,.,TGCAGTGCTAGAGGCAGCGGAGATACGCAGTATTTT,CSARGSGDTQYF
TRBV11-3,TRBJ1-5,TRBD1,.,TGTGCCAGCAGCCCTAGCCCGGACAGGGAGAATCAGCCCCAGCATTTT,CASSPSPDRENQPQHF
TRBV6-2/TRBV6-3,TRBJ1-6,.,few,TGTGCCAGCAGTTCTTGGACCTATAATTCACCCCTCCACTTT,CASSSWTYNSPLHF
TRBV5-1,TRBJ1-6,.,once,TGCGCCAGCAGCTTGACTGGTATGAATTCACCCCTCCACTTT,CASSLTGMNSPLHF
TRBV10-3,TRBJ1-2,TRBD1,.,TGTGCCATCAGAAGGGACAGGGAGAAAGGCTACACCTTC,CAIRRDREKGYTF
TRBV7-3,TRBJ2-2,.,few,TGTGCCAGCAGCTTAACGAATGGCATCAACACCGGGGAGCTGTTTTTT,CASSLTNGINTGELFF
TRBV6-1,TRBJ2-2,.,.,TGTGCCAGCGGCAGCCACACGAACACCGGGGAGCTGTTTTTT,CASGSHTNTGELFF
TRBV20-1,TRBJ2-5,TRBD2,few,TGCAGTGCTAGAGATCTAGCGGGGGGGATTCAAGAGACCCAGTACTTC,CSARDLAGGIQETQYF
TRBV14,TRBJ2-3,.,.,TGTGCCAGCAGCCAAGAACTTCAGGCCACAGATACGCAGTATTTT,CASSQELQATDTQYF
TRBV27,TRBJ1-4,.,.,TGTGCCAGCAGGGTGGGGCCTTATGAAAAACTGTTTTTT,CASRVGPYEKLFF
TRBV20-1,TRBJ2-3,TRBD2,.,TGCAGTGCTAGAGATCTGGGCGGGGGTCAAATCACGCAGTATTTT,CSARDLGGGQITQYF
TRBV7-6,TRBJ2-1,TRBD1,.,TGTGCCAGCAGCTTAGGAGGGGGCGATTTCAATGAGCAGTTCTTC,CASSLGGGDFNEQFF
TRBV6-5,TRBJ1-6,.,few,TGTGCCAGCAGTTACTCGAGGGGAGGTGAAAATTCACCCCTCCACTTT,CASSYSRGGENSPLHF
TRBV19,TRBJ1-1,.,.,TGTGCCAGTAGTACCCCGGGACTTAACACTGAAGCTTTCTTT,CASSTPGLNTEAFF
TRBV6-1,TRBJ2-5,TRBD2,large,TGTGCCAGCAGACCATCTAGCGGGGTCCAAGAGACCCAGTACTTC,CASRPSSGVQETQYF
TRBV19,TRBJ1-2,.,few,TGTGCCAGTACTGTAAGCACCACTAACTATGGCTACACCTTC,CASTVSTTNYGYTF
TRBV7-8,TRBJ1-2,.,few,TGTGCCAGCAGCTTAGGGGCAAGTAACTATGGCTACACCTTC,CASSLGASNYGYTF
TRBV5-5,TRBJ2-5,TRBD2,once,TGTGCCAGCAGCTTAATACGTCTAGCGGGTCCTATGAAAGAGACCCAGTACTTC,CASSLIRLAGPMKETQYF
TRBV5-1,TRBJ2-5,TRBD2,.,TGCGCCAGCAGCTTGGCCGGTAGCGGGGGGGCGGAGACCCAGTACTTC,CASSLAGSGGAETQYF
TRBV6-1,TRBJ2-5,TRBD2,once,TGTGCCAGCAGTGAAACCAGCGGGGGTGGGGAGACCCAGTACTTC,CASSETSGGGETQYF
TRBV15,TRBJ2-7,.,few,TGTGCCACCAGCGAGGGTTTGTACGAGCAGTACTTC,CATSEGLYEQYF
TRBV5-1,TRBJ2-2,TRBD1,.,TGCGCCAGCAGCTTCCGGGACAGCACCGGGGAGCTGTTTTTT,CASSFRDSTGELFF
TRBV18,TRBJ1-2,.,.,TGTGCCAGCTCACCAATTTCTTATGGCTACACCTTC,CASSPISYGYTF
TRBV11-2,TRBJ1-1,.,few,TGTGCCAGCAGCTTAGAGGGGATGGGCACTGAAGCTTTCTTT,CASSLEGMGTEAFF
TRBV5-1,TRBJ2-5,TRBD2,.,TGCGCCAGCAGCTTGGGGACTAGCGGGTTGCAGACCCAGTACTTC,CASSLGTSGLQTQYF
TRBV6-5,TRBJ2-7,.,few,TGTGCCAGCAGTTCGTCGACAACTGGCGAGCAGTACTTC,CASSSSTTGEQYF
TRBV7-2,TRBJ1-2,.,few,TGTGCCAGCAGCTTGGCACAGGGTGCCTATGGCTACACCTTC,CASSLAQGAYGYTF
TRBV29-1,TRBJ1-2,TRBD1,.,TGCAGCGTTGAAGGTATACAGGGGGCGGCTGGCTACACCTTC,CSVEGIQGAAGYTF
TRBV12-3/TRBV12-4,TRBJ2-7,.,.,TGTGCCAGCAGTTTATCGGCGGACCCCTACGAGCAGTACTTC,CASSLSADPYEQYF
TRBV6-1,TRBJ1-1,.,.,TGTGCCAGCAGTGTTGGGGGGTCGAACACTGAAGCTTTCTTT,CASSVGGSNTEAFF
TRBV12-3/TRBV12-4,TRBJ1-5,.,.,TGTGCCAGCAGTTTGGAGGGCGGAGGGAATCAGCCCCAGCATTTT,CASSLEGGGNQPQHF
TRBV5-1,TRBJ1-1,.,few,TGCGCCAGCAGCTTGGCCCAGGAAAGGGAAGCTTTCTTT,CASSLAQEREAFF
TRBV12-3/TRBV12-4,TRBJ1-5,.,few,TGTGCCAGCAGCACTGTGGTACAGCCCCAGCATTTT,CASSTVVQPQHF
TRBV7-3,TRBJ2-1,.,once,TGTGCCAGCAGCTTATTGACCGCGAATGAGCAGTTCTTC,CASSLLTANEQFF
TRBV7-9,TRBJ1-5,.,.,TGTGCCAGCAGCTCAGGGGACACAAATCAGCCCCAGCATTTT,CASSSGDTNQPQHF
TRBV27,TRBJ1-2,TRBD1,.,TGTGCCAGCAGTTCCCTACTCACAGGGGGCAACGGCTACACCTTC,CASSSLLTGGNGYTF
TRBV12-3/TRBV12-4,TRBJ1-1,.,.,TGTGCCAGCAGTTTAGCCATGAACACTGAAGCTTTCTTT,CASSLAMNTEAFF
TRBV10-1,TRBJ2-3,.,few,TGCGCCAGCAGTGAGTCTGAGGTCCTGCCAGATACGCAGTATTTT,CASSESEVLPDTQYF
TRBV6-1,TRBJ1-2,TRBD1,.,TGTGCCAGCAGTCCTAGGCCTGGACAGGTCTCAGGGTATGGCTACACCTTC,CASSPRPGQVSGYGYTF
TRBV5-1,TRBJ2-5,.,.,TGCGCCAGCAGCTCCCTAGGAGAGACCCAGTACTTC,CASSSLGETQYF
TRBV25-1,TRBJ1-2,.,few,TGTGCCAGCAGTGAATCGGGAATTTGGGACGGCTACACCTTC,CASSESGIWDGYTF
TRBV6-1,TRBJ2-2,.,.,TGTGCCAGCACGGAACGCAACGCGAACACCGGGGAGCTGTTTTTT,CASTERNANTGELFF
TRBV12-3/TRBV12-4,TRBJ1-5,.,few,TGTGCCAGCAGTTGGACATACCATCAGCCCCAGCATTTT,CASSWTYHQPQHF
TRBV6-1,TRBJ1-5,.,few,TGTGCCAGCCGGGAAACCGGGGCAGTGAATCAGCCCCAGCATTTT,CASRETGAVNQPQHF
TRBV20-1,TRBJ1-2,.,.,TGCAGTGCTGGAGACAGGTCTAACTATGGCTACACCTTC,CSAGDRSNYGYTF